A selection of T cell receptor beta chains follows, all from one sample in a study of beta chain features in type 1 diabetes. This table comes from immunoSEQ multiplex PCR, and its TCRdb copy is limited to in-frame clones, with some not included. This sample has 150,000 to 200,000 clones, with 50% to 70% found just once. The sample comprised naive CD4+ T cells from blood. The receptors come from a man aged 30-40 years with type 1 diabetes. Each CDR3 is given with its conserved first and last residue. The order of the fields is D gene, J gene, V gene, CDR3 protein. The D gene is left open where the match is weak.

>-|TRBJ1-4|TRBV6-6
CASSRAGLEGEKLFF
>-|TRBJ1-2|TRBV30
CAWSVTVNYGYTF
>TRBD1|TRBJ2-5|TRBV2
CASSARTGPQETQYF
>TRBD2|TRBJ2-3|TRBV10-3
CATRTSGGLVTQYF
>TRBD1|TRBJ2-7|TRBV10-3
CAISRQGFTYEQYF
>TRBD1|TRBJ2-3|TRBV10-3
CAIRWTGGSTDTQYF
>-|TRBJ2-2|TRBV30
CAWTRGWTGELFF
>TRBD2|TRBJ2-3|TRBV9
CASSVAPPSGGTDTQYF
>TRBD1|TRBJ1-6|TRBV30
CAWSNGRGNSPLHF
>-|TRBJ1-6|TRBV5-6
CASSSGTRGNSPLHF
>TRBD2|TRBJ2-5|TRBV13
CASSLERGGRETQYF
>-|TRBJ2-1|TRBV11-2
CASRAPSYNEQFF
>-|TRBJ2-7|TRBV30
CAWSRQSPSYEQYF
>-|TRBJ2-7|TRBV11-2
CASSPDISYEQYF
>TRBD1|TRBJ2-1|TRBV18
CASSPDRDLYNEQFF
>TRBD2|TRBJ2-1|TRBV11-2
CASGTTSGGLNEQFF
>-|TRBJ2-4|TRBV29-1
CSAGTAAKNIQYF
>-|TRBJ1-1|TRBV30
CAWSPPGEKGEAFF
>TRBD2|TRBJ2-1|TRBV9
CASSTGLAYNEQFF
>-|TRBJ2-5|TRBV21-1
CASSAQRDRDAYQETQYF
>-|TRBJ2-3|TRBV2
CASRRTDLRDTQYF
>-|TRBJ1-5|TRBV6-6
CARAWGDQPQHF